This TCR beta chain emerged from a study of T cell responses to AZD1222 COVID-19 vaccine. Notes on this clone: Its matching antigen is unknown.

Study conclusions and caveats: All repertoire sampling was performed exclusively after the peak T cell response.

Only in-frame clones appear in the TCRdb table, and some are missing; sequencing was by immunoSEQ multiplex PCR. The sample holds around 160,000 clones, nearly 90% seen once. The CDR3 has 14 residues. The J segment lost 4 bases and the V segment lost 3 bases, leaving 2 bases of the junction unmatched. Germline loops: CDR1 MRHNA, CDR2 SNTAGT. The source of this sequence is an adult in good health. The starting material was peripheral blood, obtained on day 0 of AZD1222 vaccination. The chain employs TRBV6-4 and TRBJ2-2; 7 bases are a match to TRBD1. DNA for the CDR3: TGTGCCAGCAGTGAATCAGGGGGCACCGGGGAGCTGTTTTTT. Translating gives CASSESGGTGELFF.